The 32 T cell receptor beta chains below all came from one sample that was sequenced in a study of PD-L1 blockade in urothelial cancer. Time point of the sample: peripheral blood 6 weeks after treatment start. Clones were sequenced by immunoSEQ multiplex PCR, and TCRdb holds only the in-frame ones, with some missing. The sample consists of 35,000 to 55,000 clones, more than 75% of them appearing once. This specimen was PBMCs, taken around atezolizumab (anti-PD-L1) treatment. All receptors come from a man in his fifties or sixties with urothelial cancer.

The chain employs TRBV6-6 and TRBJ2-7, with D perhaps matching TRBD2 (7 bases). CDR3 length: 13 amino acids. Germline CDR1 and CDR2: MNHNY and SVGAGI (reference sequence). With 11 bases removed from V and 1 base from J, the gap between germline ends came to 15 bases. Here the CDR3 reads CAGSGRGSYEQYF. CDR3 in DNA: TGTGCCGGCTCTGGGAGGGGGTCCTACGAGCAGTACTTC.

This clone was seen a handful of times. This chain joins TRBV11-2 and TRBJ2-7; D perhaps matches TRBD1 (6 bases). This CDR3 contains 16 residues. Trimming pared 1 base from V and 6 bases from J, leaving 19 bases between. From germline, CDR1 is SGHAT and CDR2 FQNNGV. The CDR3 loop is CASSLGGTYYRTEQYF. CDR3 nucleotide sequence: TGTGCCAGCAGCTTAGGAGGGACATACTATCGTACCGAGCAGTACTTC.

The V and J genes are TRBV2 and TRBJ2-7; weak D call: TRBD1 (6 bases). The CDR3 is 14 residues long. Trimming stripped 6 bases from V and 2 bases from J, with 14 bases between. Germline-derived CDR1 and CDR2 are SNHLY and FYNNEI. As DNA, the CDR3 is TGTGCCAGCAGGGCCGGGACAACTACCTACGAGCAGTACTTC. Translated: CASRAGTTTYEQYF.

This clone was observed a single time. V gene TRBV11-3 combines with J gene TRBJ2-1, with 7 bases identical to TRBD2. Germline CDR1 SGHNT, CDR2 YENEEA. The length of the CDR3 is 15 residues. V lost 2 bases to trimming and J lost 5 bases; unmatched junction nucleotides: 6. CDR3: CASSLSGVLDNEQFF. The CDR3 DNA follows: TGTGCCAGCAGCTTAAGCGGGGTACTTGACAATGAGCAGTTCTTC.

This chain connects TRBV18 to TRBJ2-7; 10 bases are shared with TRBD2. Germline V gene data show CDR1 as KGHSH and CDR2 as LQKENI. The CDR3 extends over 15 amino acids. Trimming at V came to 3 bases and at J to 4 bases, leaving 6 bases not matched to a gene. The CDR3 sequence: CASSPGTSVLYEQYF. In DNA, the CDR3 is TGTGCCAGCTCACCTGGGACTAGCGTTTTGTACGAGCAGTACTTC.

The chain carries TRBV6-1 and TRBJ1-5; TRBD1 matches 9 bases. Germline V gene data show CDR1 as MNHNS and CDR2 as SASEGT. This CDR3 has 13 amino acids. The trim removed 8 bases at V and 4 bases at J, leaving 3 bases unmatched. The CDR3: CASLGTGNQPQHF. CDR3 sequence (DNA): TGTGCCAGCCTAGGGACAGGGAATCAGCCCCAGCATTTT.

This rearrangement joins TRBV28 to TRBJ2-7, with 7 nucleotides matching TRBD1. Germline V gives CDR1 MDHEN, CDR2 SYDVKM. V lost 6 bases and J lost 3; bases outside the gene matches: 11. The length of the CDR3 is 15 residues. CDR3 sequence (DNA): TGTGCCAGCAGGGAAATCCGACAGGGATTCTACGAGCAGTACTTC. Protein sequence: CASREIRQGFYEQYF.

V and J are TRBV5-1 and TRBJ1-1, with D unclear. Germline V gene lookup returns CDR1 SGHRS and CDR2 YFSETQ. The CDR3 loop spans 13 amino acids. Deletions cut 0 bases from V and 4 bases from J, with 7 bases between. The CDR3, as DNA: TGCGCCAGCAGCTTGGCCGGGATCACTGAAGCTTTCTTT. It encodes CASSLAGITEAFF.

DNA of the CDR3: TGTGCCTGGACCAGACAGGGGGTTTTCTACGAGCAGTACTTC. Translated, it gives CAWTRQGVFYEQYF. V is TRBV30 and J is TRBJ2-7; 9 bases map to TRBD1. CDR1 and CDR2 from the germline V gene are GTSNPN and SVGIG (reference sequence). The V segment lost 4 bases and the J segment 3 bases; nucleotides outside the gene matches: 7. CDR3 length equals 14 residues.

V and J are TRBV5-1 and TRBJ1-1, with 7 bases aligning to TRBD1. CDR3 length: 15 amino acids. CDR1 SGHRS and CDR2 YFSETQ come from the germline V gene. After removal of 4 bases from V and 1 base from J, the junction contained 7 bases not matched to a gene. In DNA, the CDR3 is TGCGCCAGCAGCCATCAGGGGGGCGCGAACACTGAAGCTTTCTTT. Protein product: CASSHQGGANTEAFF. The variable domain in full, with the rest retrieved from reference TRBV5-1 and TRBJ1-1, is KAGVTQTPRYLIKTRGQQVTLSCSPISGHRSVSWYQQTPGQGLQFLFEYFSETQRNKGNFPGRFSGRQFSNSRSEMNVSTLELGDSALYLCASSHQGGANTEAFFGQGTRLTVV.

The chain carries TRBV5-1 and TRBJ2-2; 8 bases line up with TRBD1. Per germline, CDR1 SGHRS and CDR2 YFSETQ. This CDR3 is 16 amino acids long. Germline trimming cut 4 bases from V and 0 bases from J; bases unmatched to any gene: 5. This CDR3 is CASSPLTGANTGELFF. CDR3 coding DNA: TGCGCCAGCAGCCCCCTGACAGGGGCGAACACCGGGGAGCTGTTTTTT.

The chain couples TRBV9 to TRBJ2-1; 9 bases line up with TRBD2. CDR1 and CDR2 from the germline V gene are SGDLS and YYNGEE. This CDR3 comprises 14 residues. J was trimmed by 6 bases and V by 6 bases; bases with no gene match: 7. The CDR3: CASNVLAGANEQFF. As DNA, the CDR3 is TGTGCCAGCAACGTCTTAGCGGGAGCCAATGAGCAGTTCTTC.

In this sample, this clone turned up a few times. This sequence joins TRBV7-2 and TRBJ2-7, with 7 bases aligning to TRBD1. Per the germline V gene, CDR1 is SGHTA and CDR2 is FQGNSA. The CDR3 is 14 residues long. Trimming cost V 5 bases and J 1 base; bases outside gene matches: 5. The CDR3 region is CASSPQGDSYEQYF. The CDR3, as DNA: TGTGCCAGCAGCCCCCAGGGGGATTCCTACGAGCAGTACTTC.

This chain uses TRBV29-1 with TRBJ1-2; D perhaps matches TRBD1 (6 bases). Germline V gene data show CDR1 as SQVTM and CDR2 as ANQGSEA. The CDR3 spans 14 residues. The ends were cut back, 4 bases at V and 4 bases at J, with 16 bases in the middle. CDR3 coding DNA: TGCAGCGTTGTACAGGGAATTACAAGCTATGGCTACACCTTC. Amino acid sequence: CSVVQGITSYGYTF.

This clone has more than one count but fewer than ten. The rearrangement joins TRBV28 to TRBJ2-2; TRBD2 agrees at 11 bases. After removal of 3 bases from V and 5 bases from J, the junction contained 8 bases not matched to a gene. The CDR3 sequence is 17 residues long. Germline assignment: CDR1 MDHEN and CDR2 SYDVKM. The CDR3 region has the DNA TGTGCCAGCAGTTTGCTTACTAGCGGGAGAGGAACCGGGGAGCTGTTTTTT. Translation: CASSLLTSGRGTGELFF. Using reference TRBV28 and TRBJ2-2 for the parts outside the CDR3, the full variable domain is DVKVTQSSRYLVKRTGEKVFLECVQDMDHENMFWYRQDPGLGLRLIYFSYDVKMKEKGDIPEGYSVSREKKERFSLILESASTNQTSMYLCASSLLTSGRGTGELFFGEGSRLTVL.

This clone appeared a single time. V and J are TRBV4-3 and TRBJ2-6; 7 bases fit TRBD2. From germline, CDR1 is LGHNA and CDR2 YSLEER. The length of the CDR3 is 18 residues. V shed 3 bases, J shed 2 bases, and the junction held 10 bases outside the gene matches. CDR3 in amino acids: CASSHLSGRGTGANVLTF. For the CDR3, the DNA is TGCGCCAGCAGCCATCTTAGCGGGCGAGGGACTGGGGCCAACGTCCTGACTTTC.

The J gene is TRBJ2-1, the V gene TRBV5-4; D is uncertain. Trimming stripped 0 bases from V and 7 bases from J, with 5 bases between. There are 12 residues in the CDR3. Germline V gene data show CDR1 as SGHNT and CDR2 as YYREEE (reference sequence). Here the CDR3 reads CASSLGDNEQFF. The CDR3 DNA sequence: TGTGCCAGCAGCTTGGGCGATAATGAGCAGTTCTTC. The variable domain in full, with the rest retrieved from reference TRBV5-4 and TRBJ2-1, is ETGVTQSPTHLIKTRGQQVTLRCSSQSGHNTVSWYQQALGQGPQFIFQYYREEENGRGNFPPRFSGLQFPNYSSELNVNALELDDSALYLCASSLGDNEQFFGPGTRLTVL.

The J gene is TRBJ1-5, the V gene TRBV5-1; D is uncertain. V was trimmed by 4 bases and J by 4 bases, leaving 9 bases between them. The CDR3 length is 13 residues. Germline CDR1 is SGHRS and CDR2 is YFSETQ. As DNA, the CDR3 is TGCGCCAGCAGCACGGGAATTAATCAGCCCCAGCATTTT. Encoded protein: CASSTGINQPQHF.

The rearrangement joins TRBV27 to TRBJ2-1; 14 bases map to TRBD2. The CDR3 is made up of 19 amino acids. Germline V CDR1 and CDR2: MNHEY, SMNVEV (reference sequence). J was trimmed by 4 bases and V by 5 bases; bases with no gene match: 13. For the CDR3, the DNA is TGTGCCAGCAGTCAATACGGACTAGCGGGAGGAAACCGTTACAATGAGCAGTTCTTC. Translating gives CASSQYGLAGGNRYNEQFF.

V is TRBV27 and J is TRBJ1-1, with 10 bases fitting TRBD1. V shed 4 bases, J shed 5 bases, and the junction held 13 bases outside the gene matches. Germline V gene sequence: CDR1 MNHEY, CDR2 SMNVEV (reference sequence). The CDR3 runs to 17 residues. The CDR3 DNA sequence: TGTGCCAGCAGTTGGGCGACAGGGGGCTGGGATTTGACTGAAGCTTTCTTT. Its translation: CASSWATGGWDLTEAFF.

This clone has just one count. This chain joins TRBV5-6 and TRBJ2-7, with TRBD1 as a possible D gene (6 bases). The V end lost 0 bases, the J end lost 6 bases, and 10 bases lay between the germline ends. CDR1 SGHDT and CDR2 YYEEEE come from the germline V gene. The CDR3 is made up of 13 amino acids. CDR3 amino acids: CASSLAGVLEQYF. For the CDR3, the DNA is TGTGCCAGCAGCTTGGCAGGGGTTCTCGAGCAGTACTTC.

The chain links TRBV19 to TRBJ1-2; D unclear. Trimming shortened V by 5 bases and J by 2 bases, and 15 bases separated the two germline ends. The CDR3 loop spans 15 amino acids. Germline CDR1 and CDR2: LNHDA and SQIVND (reference sequence). CDR3 amino acids: CASSVQIGPNYGYTF. CDR3 nucleotide sequence: TGTGCCAGTAGTGTACAGATTGGGCCAAACTATGGCTACACCTTC.

The chain employs TRBV5-6 and TRBJ1-3; 7 bases agree with TRBD1. The CDR3 is made up of 16 amino acids. Germline-derived CDR1 and CDR2 are SGHDT and YYEEEE. V dropped 3 bases and J dropped 0; count of bases not matched to a gene: 6. CDR3 sequence (DNA): TGTGCCAGCAGCTCTACAGGGGTCGACTCTGGAAACACCATATATTTT. This translates into CASSSTGVDSGNTIYF.

V usage is TRBV19 and J usage is TRBJ2-3, with 7 bases identical to TRBD2. Germline-derived CDR1 and CDR2 are LNHDA and SQIVND (reference sequence). J gave up 4 bases and V 1 base, and 5 bases lay outside the gene matches. The CDR3 is 15 amino acids. CDR3 protein: CASSIGGGGADTQYF. The CDR3 DNA is TGTGCCAGTAGTATAGGGGGGGGAGGAGCAGATACGCAGTATTTT.

The CDR3 here is CASSSSSGPGETQYF. The DNA of the CDR3 is TGTGCCAGCAGTTCATCTAGCGGACCCGGGGAGACCCAGTACTTC. J is TRBJ2-5 and V is TRBV28; 7 bases match TRBD2. This CDR3 comprises 15 residues. Trimming cost V 4 bases and J 5 bases; bases outside gene matches: 10. CDR1 is MDHEN, CDR2 SYDVKM, per germline.

The CDR3, as DNA: TGTGCCAGCAGCTTGGAGTCCCTAGCGGGGCAAGAGACCCAGTACTTC. It specifies CASSLESLAGQETQYF. The rearrangement uses TRBV5-4 and TRBJ2-5; 9 positions match TRBD2. The CDR3 runs to 16 residues. The germline V gene has CDR1 SGHNT and CDR2 YYREEE (reference sequence). V was pared by 0 bases and J by 2 bases, with 5 bases of the junction left unmatched.

The chain is built from TRBV11-3 and TRBJ2-3, with 7 nucleotides matching TRBD2. The CDR3 is 14 amino acids. V shed 5 bases, J shed 4 bases, and the junction held 6 bases outside the gene matches. Germline V gene sequence: CDR1 SGHNT, CDR2 YENEEA. The CDR3 sequence: CASSLGGRADTQYF. In DNA, the CDR3 is TGTGCCAGCAGCCTGGGGGGGAGGGCAGATACGCAGTATTTT.

The chain has TRBV5-4 and TRBJ2-1; D perhaps matches TRBD1 (6 bases). Trimming took 0 bases from V and 8 from J, leaving 15 bases between them. Germline CDR1 is SGHNT and CDR2 is YYREEE (reference sequence). CDR3 size: 15 residues. CDR3 coding DNA: TGTGCCAGCAGCTTGGCCGGAGGACAGTCGTATGAGCAGTTCTTC. It encodes CASSLAGGQSYEQFF.

The J gene is TRBJ2-7, the V gene TRBV6-1; 9 nucleotides match TRBD2. This CDR3 region has 13 residues. Germline CDR1 and CDR2: MNHNS and SASEGT. J lost 4 bases, V lost 6 bases, and 4 bases had no gene match. CDR3 DNA sequence: TGTGCCAGCAGGGCGGGAGGGCCTTACGAGCAGTACTTC. It yields the protein CASRAGGPYEQYF.

V is TRBV29-1 and J is TRBJ1-2, with D hard to call. Per germline, CDR1 SQVTM and CDR2 ANQGSEA. The CDR3 covers 14 residues. With 3 bases removed from V and 5 bases from J, the gap between germline ends came to 16 bases. The CDR3 DNA is TGCAGCGTTGACCTCTCTGACTCGGATTATGGCTACACCTTC. It is translated as CSVDLSDSDYGYTF. The full variable domain, completed using reference TRBV29-1 and TRBJ1-2, is SAVISQKPSRDICQRGTSLTIQCQVDSQVTMMFWYRQQPGQSLTLIATANQGSEATYESGFVIDKFPISRPNLTFSTLTVSNMSPEDSSIYLCSVDLSDSDYGYTFGSGTRLTVV.

This clone was observed a few times. The chain uses TRBV7-9 and TRBJ1-1; D is unresolved. This CDR3 contains 11 residues. V was trimmed by 5 bases and J by 5 bases, leaving 6 bases between them. CDR1 SEHNR and CDR2 FQNEAQ come from the germline V gene (reference sequence). CDR3 in amino acids: CASSPETEAFF. CDR3 coding DNA: TGTGCCAGCAGCCCCGAGACTGAAGCTTTCTTT.

The rearrangement links TRBV30 to TRBJ2-3; 7 bases line up with TRBD2. Germline CDR1 is GTSNPN and CDR2 is SVGIG (reference sequence). The CDR3 contains 13 residues. V dropped 1 base and J dropped 4; count of bases not matched to a gene: 2. CDR3 nucleotides: TGTGCCTGGAGTGCGGGAGGACCAGATACGCAGTATTTT. It specifies CAWSAGGPDTQYF.